This T cell receptor (beta chain) was documented in a study of T cell changes during pregnancy in multiple sclerosis. Only in-frame clones appear in the TCRdb table, and some are missing; sequencing was by immunoSEQ multiplex PCR. Of tens of thousands of clones in the sample, 85% to 95% are singletons; the top ten hold roughly 0.81%. Germline V gene sequence: CDR1 LNHDA, CDR2 SQIVND (reference sequence). The CDR3 runs to 15 residues. J was trimmed by 0 bases and V by 7 bases; bases with no gene match: 6. This chain connects TRBV19 to TRBJ2-1; 7 nucleotides agree with TRBD1. The source material was CD4+ T cells from peripheral blood mononuclear cells, sampled in the third trimester of pregnancy. This clonotype originated in a female donor with multiple sclerosis, enrolled in a pregnancy study. CDR3 nucleotides: TGTGCCAGTACCCGCGGACAGGTCTCCTACAATGAGCAGTTCTTC. Residues: CASTRGQVSYNEQFF.